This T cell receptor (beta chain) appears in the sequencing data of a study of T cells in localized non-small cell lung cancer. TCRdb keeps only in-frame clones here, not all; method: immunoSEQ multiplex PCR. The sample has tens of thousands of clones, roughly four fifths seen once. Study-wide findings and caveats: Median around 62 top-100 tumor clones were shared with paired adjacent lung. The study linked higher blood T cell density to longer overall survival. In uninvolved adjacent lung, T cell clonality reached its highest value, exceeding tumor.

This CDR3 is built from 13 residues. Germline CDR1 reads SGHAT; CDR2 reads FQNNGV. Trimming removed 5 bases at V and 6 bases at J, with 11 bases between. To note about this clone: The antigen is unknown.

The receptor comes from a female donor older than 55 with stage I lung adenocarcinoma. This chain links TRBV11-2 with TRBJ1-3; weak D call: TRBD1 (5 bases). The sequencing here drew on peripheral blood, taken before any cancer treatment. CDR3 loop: CASSDSYTNTIYF. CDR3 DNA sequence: TGTGCCAGCAGCGACAGTTATACAAACACCATATATTTT.